This is a list of T cell receptor beta chains from one sample in a study of human T cells and chemical hapten exposure. TCRdb recomputed calls from the RACE reads with MiXCR, one row per CDR3 protein. The sample holds under 50,000 distinct CDR3 sequences; over 7.5% are singletons and the top ten take roughly 27%. Sequenced here: whole blood, sampled in connection with sensitization to the hapten diphenylcyclopropenone (DPC). The receptors here all came from a man in his forties or fifties with alopecia areata. Some clones in this sample may be carry-over from other donors' samples. Each CDR3 is given with its conserved first and last residue. A D gene is named only where the DNA matches it firmly. Some rows mark clone size as missing; the rest say once, few, many or name a class of expanded clone.

abundance	d_gene	j_gene	v_gene	CDR3aa	CDR3nt
many	.	TRBJ1-1	TRBV7-3	CASSLLGPNTEAFF	TGTGCCAGCAGCCTATTAGGGCCGAACACTGAAGCTTTCTTT
.	TRBD2	TRBJ2-5	TRBV6-2/TRBV6-3	CASSQIKRGTQYF	TGTGCCAGCAGCCAGATAAAGCGGGGGACCCAGTACTTC
many	.	TRBJ2-1	TRBV30	CAWSVRRGDEQFF	TGTGCCTGGAGTGTACGGAGGGGGGATGAGCAGTTCTTC
few	.	TRBJ2-1	TRBV6-6	CASSRETFNEQFF	TGTGCCAGCAGCCGGGAGACGTTCAATGAGCAGTTCTTC
.	TRBD2	TRBJ2-3	TRBV20-1	CSASGRAGADTQYF	TGCAGTGCTAGCGGGAGGGCCGGGGCAGATACGCAGTATTTT
few	.	TRBJ2-1	TRBV27	CASGLSRNNEQFF	TGTGCCAGTGGACTTAGCAGGAACAATGAGCAGTTCTTC
many	.	TRBJ2-1	TRBV6-6	CASSYSVGAVPEQFF	TGTGCCAGCAGTTACTCCGTCGGAGCGGTCCCTGAGCAGTTCTTC
many	TRBD2	TRBJ2-1	TRBV30	CAWMGGRTGSYNEQFF	TGTGCCTGGATGGGCGGGAGGACGGGGTCCTACAATGAGCAGTTCTTC
.	.	TRBJ2-5	TRBV24-1	CATSDAGTRQTQYF	TGTGCCACCAGTGATGCCGGGACTCGGCAGACCCAGTACTTC
few	.	TRBJ2-1	TRBV24-1	CATSDNGTPNEQFF	TGTGCCACCAGTGATAACGGGACACCCAATGAGCAGTTCTTC
many	.	TRBJ1-5	TRBV20-1	CSARDQFAVYSNQPQHF	TGCAGTGCTAGAGACCAATTTGCCGTCTATAGCAATCAGCCCCAGCATTTT
few	.	TRBJ2-1	TRBV7-6	CASSLGSNEQFF	TGTGCCAGCAGCTTAGGATCCAATGAGCAGTTCTTC
many	TRBD2	TRBJ2-7	TRBV29-1	CSVVPGLAGHEQYF	TGCAGCGTTGTCCCGGGACTAGCGGGACACGAGCAGTACTTC
many	.	TRBJ1-5	TRBV28	CASNQMNQPQHF	TGTGCCAGCAACCAAATGAATCAGCCCCAGCATTTT
many	TRBD1	TRBJ1-2	TRBV5-4	CASSPRTGDNYGYTF	TGTGCCAGCAGCCCCCGGACAGGGGACAACTATGGCTACACCTTC
.	TRBD1	TRBJ1-1	TRBV5-1	CASTQGGLNTEAFF	TGCGCCAGCACACAGGGGGGCCTGAACACTGAAGCTTTCTTT
many	.	TRBJ2-1	TRBV20-1	CSASGHPDSYNEQFF	TGCAGTGCCAGCGGACACCCAGACTCCTACAATGAGCAGTTCTTC
few	.	TRBJ2-2	TRBV29-1	CSVAPENTGELFF	TGCAGCGTTGCTCCGGAAAACACCGGGGAGCTGTTTTTT
.	TRBD2	TRBJ2-3	TRBV10-3	CAISGREGGADTQYF	TGTGCCATCAGTGGCCGGGAGGGTGGGGCAGATACGCAGTATTTT
many	.	TRBJ2-1	TRBV29-1	CSVEAAGDEQFF	TGCAGCGTTGAAGCCGCCGGAGATGAGCAGTTCTTC
many	.	TRBJ2-5	TRBV5-1	CASSSGLEETQYF	TGCGCCAGCAGCTCGGGACTTGAAGAGACCCAGTACTTC